Shown below are 12 T cell receptor beta chains from a single sample sequenced in a study of blood T cell repertoires in COVID-19. Sequencing was performed with immunoSEQ multiplex PCR; in TCRdb, only in-frame clones are kept and a portion is missing. The sample has 120,000 or so clones; more than 65% are singletons. The specimen sequenced was peripheral blood. The receptors originated from a human donor in a cohort sampled during active COVID-19.

The chain links TRBV3-1 (or the pseudogene TRBV3-2) to TRBJ1-4; D is perhaps TRBD1 (6 bases). The CDR3 has 16 residues. With 1 base removed from V and 5 bases from J, the gap between germline ends came to 14 bases. Per germline, CDR1 LGHDT and CDR2 YNNKEL (reference sequence). CDR3 sequence: CASSQADRRPNEKLFF. CDR3 bases: TGTGCCAGCAGCCAAGCCGACAGGCGCCCGAATGAAAAACTGTTTTTT.

This clone occurred once. The genes are TRBV6-5 and TRBJ2-7, with D perhaps matching TRBD1 (6 bases). The CDR3 is 13 residues long. Germline V lookup: CDR1 MNHEY, CDR2 SVGAGI. V lost 6 bases, J lost 0 bases, and 9 bases lay in between. CDR3 nucleotides: TGTGCCAGCAGACGGACAGCCTCCTACGAGCAGTACTTC. Its protein is CASRRTASYEQYF.

This clone has a handful of counts. V usage is TRBV5-1 and J usage is TRBJ2-1, with TRBD2 identical over 11 bases. J lost 15 bases, V lost 2 bases, and 4 bases had no gene match. The CDR3 runs to 12 residues. Germline lookup yields CDR1 SGHRS and CDR2 YFSETQ. CDR3 nucleotides: TGCGCCAGCAGCTTTAGCGGGGGGGGTTTGTTCTTC. Its protein is CASSFSGGGLFF.

There are a few counts of this clone. The chain has TRBV9 and TRBJ2-3; 12 bases fit TRBD2. The ends lost 0 bases at V and 4 bases at J; junction bases unmatched: 3. The CDR3 loop spans 16 amino acids. Germline loops: CDR1 SGDLS, CDR2 YYNGEE. The CDR3 DNA follows: TGTGCCAGCAGCGTAGTTCTAGCGGGAGGGCCAGATACGCAGTATTTT. As protein: CASSVVLAGGPDTQYF.

The chain couples TRBV9 to TRBJ2-1, with TRBD2 identical over 9 bases. The V and J ends lost 4 bases and 0 bases, in that order; junction bases with no gene match: 17. Germline CDR1 SGDLS, CDR2 YYNGEE. The CDR3 has 20 residues. Here the CDR3 reads CASSPAPLLLAGPSYNEQFF. The CDR3, as DNA: TGTGCCAGCAGCCCCGCCCCCCTACTACTAGCGGGCCCCTCCTACAATGAGCAGTTCTTC.

The chain combines TRBV7-2 with TRBJ1-5, with TRBD1 matching 10 bases. The CDR3 has 17 amino acids. After removal of 5 bases from V and 4 bases from J, the junction contained 11 bases not matched to a gene. The germline V gene has CDR1 SGHTA and CDR2 FQGNSA. The DNA of the CDR3 is TGTGCCAGCAGCCCGCACCGACAGGGGGCGTCGAATCAGCCCCAGCATTTT. Its translation: CASSPHRQGASNQPQHF.

This chain uses TRBV5-6 with TRBJ1-5; TRBD1 aligns across 7 bases. Trimming removed 4 bases from V and 2 bases from J; junction bases left unmatched: 3. The CDR3 loop spans 14 amino acids. Germline-derived CDR1 and CDR2 are SGHDT and YYEEEE. CDR3 protein: CASSTGTGNQPQHF. CDR3 nucleotide sequence: TGTGCCAGCAGCACTGGGACAGGCAATCAGCCCCAGCATTTT. Full variable domain (outside the CDR3, taken from reference TRBV5-6 and TRBJ1-5): DAGVTQSPTHLIKTRGQQVTLRCSPKSGHDTVSWYQQALGQGPQFIFQYYEEEERQRGNFPDRFSGHQFPNYSSELNVNALLLGDSALYLCASSTGTGNQPQHFGDGTRLSIL.

The rearrangement links TRBV18 to TRBJ2-7, with 13 bases aligning to TRBD2. Per germline, CDR1 KGHSH and CDR2 LQKENI. The CDR3 is 16 amino acids. J was trimmed by 2 bases and V by 3 bases; bases with no gene match: 4. The CDR3 reads CASSPGTSGTTYEQYF. The CDR3, as DNA: TGTGCCAGCTCACCCGGGACTAGCGGGACCACCTACGAGCAGTACTTC.

CDR3 DNA: TGCGCCAGCAGCCAAGAGACGACCGCAGGGTGGGGAGCTTTCTTT. Its translation: CASSQETTAGWGAFF. V gene TRBV4-1 combines with J gene TRBJ1-1, with D perhaps matching TRBD1 (5 bases). Trimming took off 0 bases at V and 10 bases at J, with 18 bases between the two ends. The CDR3 runs 15 residues. Germline V gives CDR1 MGHRA, CDR2 YSYEKL.

This clone was detected only a few times. The chain has TRBV4-1 and TRBJ1-1, with D perhaps matching TRBD1 (6 bases). CDR3 length: 14 residues. Trimming cost V 2 bases and J 6 bases, with 13 bases left between them. Per the germline V gene, CDR1 is MGHRA and CDR2 is YSYEKL. The CDR3 DNA reads TGCGCCAGCAGCCAAAGAATGGACAGCGCTGAAGCTTTCTTT. Translated, it gives CASSQRMDSAEAFF.

This chain connects TRBV7-6 to TRBJ2-3; TRBD2 agrees at 8 bases. The V segment lost 5 bases and the J segment 3 bases; nucleotides outside the gene matches: 4. From germline, CDR1 is SGHVS and CDR2 FNYEAQ. This CDR3 region has 14 residues. CDR3 in amino acids: CASSPGGGTDTQYF. CDR3 nucleotide sequence: TGTGCCAGCAGCCCCGGGGGGGGGACAGATACGCAGTATTTT.

The chain employs TRBV19 and TRBJ2-7; tentatively, D is TRBD1 (5 bases). Germline V lookup: CDR1 LNHDA, CDR2 SQIVND (reference sequence). The CDR3 has 14 amino acids. V shed 3 bases and J shed 5 bases, with 14 bases lying between them. The CDR3 here is CASSIGAAIDEQYF. In DNA form, the CDR3 reads TGTGCCAGTAGTATTGGGGCGGCGATTGACGAGCAGTACTTC.